This T cell receptor beta chain was identified during a study of T cells after somatic rescue of genetic block. Germline CDR1 reads MNHNS; CDR2 reads SASEGT. V lost 7 bases and J 5 bases, leaving 11 bases between the germline ends. The CDR3 sequence is 12 residues long. Assay: immunoSEQ multiplex PCR; the TCRdb copy retains only in-frame clones and omits some. The sample holds under 150,000 clones, approximately 90% seen once. The sample taken for sequencing was peripheral blood mononuclear cells (PBMCs). This chain uses TRBV6-1 with TRBJ1-2, with D unclear. This TCR was sampled from a woman under 30. CDR3 nucleotide sequence: TGTGCCAGCATGGCCAGTGTTTATGGCTACACCTTC. Translation: CASMASVYGYTF.